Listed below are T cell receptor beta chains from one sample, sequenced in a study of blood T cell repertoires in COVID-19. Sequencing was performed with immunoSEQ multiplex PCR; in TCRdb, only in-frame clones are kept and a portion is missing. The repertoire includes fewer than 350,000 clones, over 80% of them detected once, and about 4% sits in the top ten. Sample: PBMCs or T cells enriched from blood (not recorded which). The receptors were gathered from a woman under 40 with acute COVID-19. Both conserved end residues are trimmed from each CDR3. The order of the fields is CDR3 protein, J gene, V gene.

cdr3_aa: ASRPTGGASTEAF; j_call: TRBJ1-1; v_call: TRBV7-8
cdr3_aa: ASSESITDNYGYT; j_call: TRBJ1-2; v_call: TRBV10-2
cdr3_aa: ASSPRTSGKGTGELF; j_call: TRBJ2-2; v_call: TRBV9
cdr3_aa: ASSLVLGVEQY; j_call: TRBJ2-7; v_call: TRBV5-6
cdr3_aa: ASSLPGGSSYEQY; j_call: TRBJ2-7; v_call: TRBV5-4
cdr3_aa: ATFSYEQY; j_call: TRBJ2-7; v_call: TRBV6-5
cdr3_aa: ASSLDFSGTDTQY; j_call: TRBJ2-3; v_call: TRBV7-8
cdr3_aa: ASSPISGSSYNEQF; j_call: TRBJ2-1; v_call: TRBV7-8
cdr3_aa: ASSVGGREWTDTQY; j_call: TRBJ2-3; v_call: TRBV9
cdr3_aa: ASNYSPLRSGTPYEQY; j_call: TRBJ2-7; v_call: TRBV7-9